This TCR beta chain was profiled in a study of cytomegalovirus exposure and HLA in healthy donors. PCR was performed using 60 Vbeta and 13 Jbeta primers. The method was immunoSEQ multiplex PCR; TCRdb's version includes in-frame clones alone and lacks a portion of them. The sample has roughly 110,000 clones. Sequenced input: PBMCs. This receptor was taken from a man in his forties in good health and CMV-seropositive.

The CDR3 is CASSQDLSNTGYEQFF. The CDR3, as DNA: TGCGCCAGCAGCCAAGACCTCTCAAATACAGGGTATGAGCAGTTCTTC. This chain uses TRBV4-3 with TRBJ2-1, with a possible D match to TRBD1 (6 bases). CDR3 length: 16 amino acids. The germline V gene encodes CDR1 LGHNA and CDR2 YSLEER. The V end was cut by 0 bases, the J end by 8 bases, with 17 bases between.